This is a list of T cell receptor beta chains from one sample in a study of T-cell memory formation after mild COVID-19. TCRdb recomputed calls from the 5' RACE reads with MiXCR, one row per CDR3 protein. This table has some 120,000 distinct CDR3 sequences, approximately 5.9% appearing once. Sequencing was carried out using PBMCs or a T cell subset sorted from them (not recorded which). The receptors shown here come from an adult woman who had mild COVID-19 (a few samples of this study predate the infection). Cell type and time point are not known. Both conserved end residues are part of each CDR3. The D gene is left open where the match is weak. Only some rows state a clone size, as once, few, many or a class for expanded clones.

j_call	clone_size	v_call	d_call	cdr3_aa	cdr3_nt
TRBJ2-5	many	TRBV5-1	.	CASSPGWETQYF	TGCGCCAGCAGCCCTGGGTGGGAGACCCAGTACTTC
TRBJ2-1	few	TRBV4-3	.	CASSHAPSRTDEQFF	TGCGCCAGCAGCCACGCTCCTAGCAGGACTGATGAGCAGTTCTTC
TRBJ2-7	.	TRBV2	TRBD1	CASSKEDRGPHEQYF	TGTGCCAGCAGTAAAGAGGACAGGGGGCCCCACGAGCAGTACTTC
TRBJ2-1	few	TRBV20-1	TRBD1	CSARDPDRFYEQFF	TGCAGTGCTAGAGACCCGGACAGGTTCTATGAGCAGTTCTTC
TRBJ2-1	.	TRBV2	.	CASSPLGYNEQFF	TGTGCCAGCAGCCCCCTTGGATACAATGAGCAGTTCTTC
TRBJ2-3	.	TRBV4-1	.	CASSQAGSTDTQYF	TGCGCCAGCAGCCAAGCAGGGAGCACAGATACGCAGTATTTT
TRBJ2-1	few	TRBV4-2	.	CASSQEGGTYNEQFF	TGTGCCAGCAGCCAAGAAGGGGGGACATACAATGAGCAGTTCTTC
TRBJ2-3	.	TRBV7-9	.	CASSARGSTDTQYF	TGTGCCAGCAGCGCTCGGGGGAGCACAGATACGCAGTATTTT
TRBJ1-1	few	TRBV18	.	CASSPVRGGTEAFF	TGTGCCAGCTCACCCGTGAGAGGGGGCACTGAAGCTTTCTTT
TRBJ1-2	.	TRBV9	TRBD1	CASSVGDRLNYGYTF	TGTGCCAGCAGCGTAGGGGACAGGCTAAACTATGGCTACACCTTC
TRBJ2-7	few	TRBV29-1	.	CSVEDLPPSDEQYF	TGCAGCGTTGAAGACCTCCCCCCATCGGACGAGCAGTACTTC
TRBJ2-7	many	TRBV7-9	.	CASSLGGVLAQEQYF	TGTGCCAGCAGCTTAGGAGGCGTGCTAGCACAAGAGCAGTACTTC
TRBJ1-2	.	TRBV7-3	.	CASSLGQGEGYTF	TGTGCCAGCAGCTTAGGCCAGGGTGAAGGCTACACCTTC
TRBJ1-2	many	TRBV20-1	.	CSARADGGGYGYTF	TGCAGTGCTAGAGCCGACGGGGGCGGCTATGGCTACACCTTC
TRBJ2-3	few	TRBV30	.	CASTGGQDTQYF	TGTGCCTCAACTGGGGGGCAAGATACGCAGTATTTT
TRBJ2-7	many	TRBV7-7	TRBD2	CASSLGSSGTYEQYF	TGTGCTAGCAGTCTAGGGTCTAGCGGGACCTACGAGCAGTACTTC
TRBJ1-6	many	TRBV20-1	.	CSARDMADSPLHF	TGCAGTGCTAGAGATATGGCAGATTCACCCCTCCACTTT
TRBJ2-6	.	TRBV7-7	.	CASSLGTSGANVLTF	TGTGCTAGCAGCTTAGGAACCTCTGGGGCCAACGTCCTGACTTTC
TRBJ1-5	few	TRBV7-2	.	CASSLGTRGQPQHF	TGTGCCAGCAGCTTAGGCACCCGGGGCCAGCCCCAGCATTTT
TRBJ1-2	few	TRBV6-2/TRBV6-3	.	CASSYSIWSTAANYGYTF	TGTGCCAGCAGTTACTCGATTTGGTCTACAGCAGCTAACTATGGCTACACCTTC
TRBJ2-7	few	TRBV3-1	TRBD1	CASSPQQGIHEQYF	TGTGCCAGCAGCCCTCAACAGGGGATCCACGAGCAGTACTTC
TRBJ1-1	many	TRBV5-1	.	CASSLDGDVRGTEAFF	TGCGCCAGCAGCTTGGATGGGGATGTCCGGGGCACTGAAGCTTTCTTT
TRBJ2-3	many	TRBV6-5	TRBD2	CASSYGTSVGVADTQYF	TGTGCCAGCAGTTACGGGACTAGCGTCGGGGTAGCAGATACGCAGTATTTT
TRBJ2-1	many	TRBV20-1	.	CSAREMPKNEQFF	TGCAGTGCTAGAGAGATGCCCAAAAATGAGCAGTTCTTC
TRBJ1-1	.	TRBV3-1	.	CASSPYVGFSEAFF	TGTGCCAGCAGCCCTTACGTGGGGTTCTCTGAAGCTTTCTTT
TRBJ1-2	few	TRBV29-1	TRBD1	CSAPGTGANYGYTF	TGCAGCGCTCCCGGGACAGGGGCTAACTATGGCTACACCTTC
TRBJ2-1	few	TRBV27	TRBD2	CASSLVGTSGKNEQFF	TGTGCCAGCAGTTTAGTCGGGACTAGCGGGAAAAATGAGCAGTTCTTC
TRBJ1-3	few	TRBV29-1	.	CSVETRGAGNTIYF	TGCAGCGTTGAGACACGAGGGGCTGGAAACACCATATATTTT